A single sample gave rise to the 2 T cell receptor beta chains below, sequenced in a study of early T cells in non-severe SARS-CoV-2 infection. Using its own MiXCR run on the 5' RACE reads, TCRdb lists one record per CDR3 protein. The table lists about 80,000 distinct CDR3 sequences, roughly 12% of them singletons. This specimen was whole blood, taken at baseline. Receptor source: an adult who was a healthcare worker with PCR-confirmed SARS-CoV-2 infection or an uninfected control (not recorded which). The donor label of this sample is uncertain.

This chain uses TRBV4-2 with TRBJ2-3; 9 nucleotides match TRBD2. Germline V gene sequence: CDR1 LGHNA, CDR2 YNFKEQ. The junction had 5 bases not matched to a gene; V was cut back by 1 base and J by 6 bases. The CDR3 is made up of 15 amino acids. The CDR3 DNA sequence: TGTGCCAGCAGCCAAGGCGGGGGGGTTTGGGATACGCAGTATTTT. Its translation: CASSQGGGVWDTQYF.

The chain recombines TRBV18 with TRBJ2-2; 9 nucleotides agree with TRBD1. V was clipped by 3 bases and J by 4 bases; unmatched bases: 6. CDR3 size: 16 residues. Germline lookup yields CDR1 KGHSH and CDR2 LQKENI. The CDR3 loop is CASSPGTGYGTGELFF. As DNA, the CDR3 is TGTGCCAGCTCACCTGGGACAGGGTACGGCACCGGGGAGCTGTTTTTT. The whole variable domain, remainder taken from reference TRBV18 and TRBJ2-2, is NAGVMQNPRHLVRRRGQEARLRCSPMKGHSHVYWYRQLPEEGLKFMVYLQKENIIDESGMPKERFSAEFPKEGPSILRIQQVVRGDSAAYFCASSPGTGYGTGELFFGEGSRLTVL.